This entry lists 24 T cell receptor beta chains sequenced from one sample in a study of T cell repertoires in cytomegalovirus infection. Using its own MiXCR run on the reads, TCRdb lists one record per CDR3 protein. The sample comprises fewer than 250,000 distinct CDR3 sequences, 22% of which are singletons, and over 15% rests with the top ten. Sample: CD8+ T cells from PBMCs. These receptors were obtained from a human donor in good health (CMV status not recorded). Some clones in this sample may be carry-over from other donors' samples.

The V and J genes are TRBV18 and TRBJ2-5; TRBD1 matches 10 bases. The germline V gene encodes CDR1 KGHSH and CDR2 LQKENI. This CDR3 is 15 amino acids long. V dropped 4 bases and J dropped 3; count of bases not matched to a gene: 5. Written as DNA, the CDR3 is TGTGCCAGCTCACACGCCGGGACAGGGGAAGAGACCCAGTACTTC. This translates into CASSHAGTGEETQYF.

This clonotype was counted a few times. The chain joins TRBV20-1 to TRBJ1-5; the D is unclear. V was clipped by 6 bases and J by 0 bases, with 15 bases between them. The CDR3 length is 15 residues. Germline V gene lookup returns CDR1 DFQATT and CDR2 SNEGSKA (reference sequence). CDR3 DNA: TGCAGTGCGCCGGCCCAGGATGATAGCAATCAGCCCCAGCATTTT. Translating it yields CSAPAQDDSNQPQHF.

This clonotype was seen more than once but under ten times. This chain joins TRBV12-3 or TRBV12-4 and TRBJ2-1, with 7 nucleotides matching TRBD2. The CDR3 contains 16 residues. Trimming removed 10 bases from V and 0 bases from J; junction bases left unmatched: 12. CDR3 sequence: CATSTGSGPSYNEQFF. In DNA form, the CDR3 reads TGTGCCACCAGCACGGGTAGCGGGCCCTCCTACAATGAGCAGTTCTTC.

Many counts were recorded for this clonotype. The chain recombines TRBV7-9 with TRBJ2-7; 8 bases map to TRBD2. Losses at the gene ends were 5 bases for V and 6 bases for J; bases not matched to a gene: 6. The CDR3 totals 13 residues. CDR1 SEHNR and CDR2 FQNEAQ come from the germline V gene (reference sequence). The CDR3 sequence is CASSPGAGGEQYF. In DNA form, the CDR3 reads TGTGCCAGCAGCCCAGGTGCGGGGGGCGAGCAGTACTTC.

Remarks on this clonotype: Being one base from a much bigger clone, this may be a read error. V gene TRBV28 combines with J gene TRBJ2-5; a weak D match, TRBD2 (5 bases). The CDR3 totals 15 residues. Germline CDR1 MDHEN, CDR2 SYDVKM. With 3 bases removed from V and 3 bases from J, the gap between germline ends came to 14 bases. This CDR3 is CASSFPWRQKETQYF. The CDR3 bases are TGTGCCAGCAGTTTCCCCTGGAGGCAGAAAGAGACCCAGTACTTC.

The table lists this clonotype with a few counts. The rearrangement joins TRBV7-8 to TRBJ1-5; D ambiguous. The germline V gene has CDR1 SGHVS and CDR2 FQNEAQ. V was pared by 5 bases and J by 6 bases, with 8 bases between. The CDR3 covers 12 residues. The CDR3 region is CASSPGFQPQHF. CDR3 sequence (DNA): TGTGCCAGCAGCCCAGGCTTTCAGCCCCAGCATTTT. Together with reference TRBV7-8 and TRBJ1-5, the CDR3 gives the full variable domain: GAGVSQSPRYKVAKRGQDVALRCDPISGHVSLFWYQQALGQGPEFLTYFQNEAQLDKSGLPSDRFFAERPEGSVSTLKIQRTQQEDSAVYLCASSPGFQPQHFGDGTRLSIL.

The sample holds a few counts of this clonotype. The chain is built from TRBV6-1 and TRBJ2-3; a possible D gene is TRBD2 (6 bases). The V end was cut by 6 bases, the J end by 0 bases, with 13 bases between. This CDR3 contains 15 residues. Germline V lookup: CDR1 MNHNS, CDR2 SASEGT. The CDR3: CASSEPGLSTDTQYF. DNA for the CDR3: TGTGCCAGCAGCGAACCGGGACTTAGCACAGATACGCAGTATTTT.

Concerning this clonotype itself: This could be a read error, since a much larger clone is one nucleotide away. The rearrangement uses TRBV7-8 and TRBJ1-1; D is perhaps TRBD1 (6 bases). Germline CDR1 SGHVS, CDR2 FQNEAQ. There are 13 residues in the CDR3. This CDR3 reads CACSYQGFAEAFF. DNA for the CDR3: TGTGCCTGCAGTTATCAGGGGTTTGCTGAAGCTTTCTTT.

This clonotype was found a few times. The V and J genes are TRBV15 and TRBJ2-7, with TRBD2 matching over 11 bases. The V gene's germline CDR1 is LNHNV and CDR2 YYDKDF (reference sequence). The V gene end was trimmed by 5 bases and the J gene end by 7 bases; junction bases not matched to a gene: 10. The CDR3 loop spans 15 amino acids. DNA of the CDR3: TGTGCCACCAGCGGCTCGACTAGCGGGGCAACAGAGCAGTACTTC. Translated: CATSGSTSGATEQYF.

The CDR3 DNA reads TGTGCCAGCACGGGACTAGCGGCGTACGAGCAGTACTTC. Its protein product is CASTGLAAYEQYF. The chain combines TRBV2 with TRBJ2-7; 11 bases map to TRBD2. The CDR3 contains 13 residues. Per the germline V gene, CDR1 is SNHLY and CDR2 is FYNNEI. The V and J ends lost 7 bases and 4 bases, in that order; junction bases with no gene match: 3.

This clonotype was recorded at least ten times. The V call is TRBV14, the J call TRBJ2-7; D gene uncertain. V lost 4 bases and J 2 bases, leaving 12 bases between the germline ends. The CDR3 spans 14 residues. Germline CDR1 SGHDN, CDR2 FVKESK. CDR3 residues: CASSPRAVTYEQYF. CDR3 nucleotides: TGTGCCAGCAGCCCCCGCGCGGTTACCTACGAGCAGTACTTC.

This clonotype turned up a few times. The V call is TRBV7-2, the J call TRBJ2-3, with D maybe TRBD2 (5 bases). Germline CDR1 is SGHTA and CDR2 is FQGNSA. V shed 5 bases and J shed 5 bases, with 20 bases lying between them. The CDR3 is 16 residues long. CDR3 sequence: CASSTEGLISGDTQYF. The DNA of the CDR3 is TGTGCCAGCAGCACCGAGGGCCTAATCTCCGGAGATACGCAGTATTTT.

The V and J genes are TRBV28 and TRBJ1-5; the D is unclear. Trimming left V 6 bases short and J 0 bases short, with 12 bases between. CDR1 and CDR2 from the germline V gene are MDHEN and SYDVKM. This CDR3 region has 15 residues. The CDR3 sequence: CASRSLGVSNQPQHF. The DNA of the CDR3 is TGTGCCAGCAGATCCCTGGGAGTTAGCAATCAGCCCCAGCATTTT.

This clonotype showed up many times. V is TRBV14 and J is TRBJ2-7; D gene unclear. V was trimmed by 4 bases and J by 3 bases, leaving 7 bases between them. Germline lookup yields CDR1 SGHDN and CDR2 FVKESK. CDR3 length: 12 residues. Here the CDR3 DNA reads TGTGCCAGCAGCCCCACGGTCTACGAGCAGTACTTC. It encodes CASSPTVYEQYF.

In its sample, this clonotype was seen a few times. This chain links TRBV12-5 with TRBJ2-1, with TRBD2 identical over 14 bases. Germline V CDR1 and CDR2: LGHNT, FRNRAP. J was trimmed by 9 bases and V by 2 bases; bases with no gene match: 6. The CDR3 sequence is 16 residues long. CDR3 in DNA: TGTGCTAGTGGTTTGACGACTAGCGGGGGGGCGGGTGAGCAGTTCTTC. It encodes CASGLTTSGGAGEQFF.

The chain carries TRBV5-4 and TRBJ2-1, with D unresolved. This CDR3 has 16 amino acids. Trimming shortened V by 3 bases and J by 9 bases, and 22 bases separated the two germline ends. Germline values: CDR1 SGHNT, CDR2 YYREEE (reference sequence). CDR3: CASSSSSAPIVGEQFF. CDR3 DNA sequence: TGTGCCAGCAGCTCGAGTAGTGCCCCGATTGTCGGTGAGCAGTTCTTC.

This clonotype was recorded at least ten times. V usage is TRBV4-1 and J usage is TRBJ1-2, with a weak D call TRBD1 (5 bases). The length of the CDR3 is 12 residues. Germline CDR1 and CDR2: MGHRA and YSYEKL. Trimming shortened V by 4 bases and J by 3 bases, and 6 bases separated the two germline ends. The CDR3 bases are TGCGCCAGCAGCCCAGGGTACTATGGCTACACCTTC. Protein product: CASSPGYYGYTF.

The V gene is TRBV2, the J gene TRBJ1-1; the D gene is possibly TRBD1 (5 bases). V was cut by 11 bases and J by 1 base, with 14 bases left in between. Germline CDR1 reads SNHLY; CDR2 reads FYNNEI. The CDR3 totals 13 residues. The CDR3 loop is CAGTRVSNTEAFF. CDR3 DNA: TGTGCCGGCACCAGGGTCTCGAACACTGAAGCTTTCTTT.

This clonotype was counted only a few times. The rearrangement links TRBV12-3 or TRBV12-4 to TRBJ1-6; D gene uncertain. With 6 bases removed from V and 10 bases from J, the gap between germline ends came to 10 bases. This CDR3 spans 12 amino acids. The CDR3, as DNA: TGTGCCAGCAGAGGAGGTGGGTCACCCCTCCACTTT. Protein product: CASRGGGSPLHF.

This clonotype has a single count. The rearrangement uses TRBV7-9 and TRBJ2-2; 8 positions match TRBD1. CDR3 length equals 18 residues. The junction had 12 bases not matched to a gene; V was cut back by 6 bases and J by 0 bases. Germline assignment: CDR1 SEHNR and CDR2 FQNEAQ (reference sequence). This CDR3 is CASSPLSLGQANTGELFF. For the CDR3, the DNA is TGTGCCAGCAGTCCACTTAGTCTGGGACAGGCGAACACCGGGGAGCTGTTTTTT.

V gene TRBV3-1 combines with J gene TRBJ2-7; D call uncertain. Germline-derived CDR1 and CDR2 are LGHDT and YNNKEL (reference sequence). This CDR3 is 14 amino acids long. Trimming shortened V by 1 base and J by 3 bases, and 10 bases separated the two germline ends. DNA for the CDR3: TGTGCCAGCAGCCAAGCGTCTCTTCTCTACGAGCAGTACTTC. As protein: CASSQASLLYEQYF.

The chain carries TRBV20-1 and TRBJ2-7; TRBD1 agrees at 11 bases. CDR1 is DFQATT, CDR2 SNEGSKA, per germline (reference sequence). The CDR3 runs 14 residues. The ends lost 8 bases at V and 7 bases at J; junction bases unmatched: 13. CDR3 sequence reads: CSTFPGQGANEQYF. CDR3 coding DNA: TGCAGTACCTTTCCTGGACAGGGGGCGAATGAGCAGTACTTC.

J is TRBJ2-1 and V is TRBV12-3 or TRBV12-4; TRBD1 aligns across 7 bases. The ends lost 7 bases at V and 3 bases at J; junction bases unmatched: 18. The CDR3 is 18 amino acids. The CDR3 coding sequence is TGTGCCAGCACCGTCCGATCTAATGGACAGGAACTCTACAATGAGCAGTTCTTC. Translated, it gives CASTVRSNGQELYNEQFF.

In its sample, this clonotype was seen a few times. DNA of the CDR3: TGTGCCAGCAGCCAGGGCAGAGCCTCCGAGCAGTACTTC. This encodes CASSQGRASEQYF. This sequence joins TRBV14 and TRBJ2-7; D is unclear. This CDR3 region has 13 residues. CDR1 and CDR2 (germline): SGHDN, FVKESK. The V end lost 3 bases, the J end lost 6 bases, and 12 bases lay between the germline ends.